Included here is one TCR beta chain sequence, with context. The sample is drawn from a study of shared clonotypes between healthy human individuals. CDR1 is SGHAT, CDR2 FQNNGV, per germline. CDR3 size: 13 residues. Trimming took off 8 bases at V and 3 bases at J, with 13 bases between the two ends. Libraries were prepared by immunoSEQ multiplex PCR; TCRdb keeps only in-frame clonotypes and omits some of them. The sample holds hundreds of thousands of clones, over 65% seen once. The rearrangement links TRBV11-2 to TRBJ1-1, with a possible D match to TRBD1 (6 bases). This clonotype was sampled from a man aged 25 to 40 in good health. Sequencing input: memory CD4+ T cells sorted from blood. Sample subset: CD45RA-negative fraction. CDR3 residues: CASLQGVYTEAFF. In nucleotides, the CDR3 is TGTGCCAGCCTACAGGGCGTCTACACTGAAGCTTTCTTT.